The 12 T cell receptor beta chains below all came from one sample that was sequenced in a study of shared clonotypes between healthy human individuals. Sequencing used immunoSEQ multiplex PCR; TCRdb keeps in-frame clones, though not all of them. The sample lists roughly 2 million clones; roughly 95% were seen once. It was CD45RO-negative cells, positively selected for CCR7, that made up naive CD8 cells, with terminally differentiated effector memory CD45RA+ cells excluded. Source material: naive CD8+ T cells sorted from blood. The receptor source for this set is a man between 18 and 29 years old in good health.

Only one count was recorded for this clone. The V gene is TRBV9, the J gene TRBJ2-7, with D possibly matching TRBD1 (6 bases). Trimming pared 3 bases from V and 1 base from J, leaving 11 bases between. CDR1 SGDLS and CDR2 YYNGEE come from the germline V gene. The CDR3 loop spans 14 amino acids. CDR3 bases: TGTGCCAGCAGCGCGCATACAGGGTCCTACGAGCAGTACTTC. Translating it yields CASSAHTGSYEQYF. The whole variable domain, remainder taken from reference TRBV9 and TRBJ2-7, is DSGVTQTPKHLITATGQRVTLRCSPRSGDLSVYWYQQSLDQGLQFLIQYYNGEERAKGNILERFSAQQFPDLHSELNLSSLELGDSALYFCASSAHTGSYEQYFGPGTRLTVT.

This clone was seen more than once but under ten times. The V call is TRBV27, the J call TRBJ1-2; the D gene is possibly TRBD1 (5 bases). Germline CDR1 and CDR2: MNHEY and SMNVEV (reference sequence). The CDR3 is 14 amino acids. Trimming removed 3 bases from V and 2 bases from J, with 10 bases in between. CDR3 protein: CASSLEGRNYGYTF. The CDR3 bases are TGTGCCAGCAGTTTGGAGGGGCGCAACTATGGCTACACCTTC.

V is TRBV4-1 and J is TRBJ1-1; tentatively, D is TRBD1 (6 bases). The CDR3 totals 16 residues. Trimming left V 0 bases short and J 0 bases short, with 11 bases between. Germline CDR1 is MGHRA and CDR2 is YSYEKL. The CDR3 reads CASSQEGGGLNTEAFF. The CDR3 DNA is TGCGCCAGCAGCCAAGAAGGGGGTGGGTTGAACACTGAAGCTTTCTTT.

The chain recombines TRBV7-9 with TRBJ2-7, with D maybe TRBD1 (5 bases). Deletions cut 5 bases from V and 3 bases from J, with 20 bases between. There are 16 residues in the CDR3. The germline V gene encodes CDR1 SEHNR and CDR2 FQNEAQ (reference sequence). Written as DNA, the CDR3 is TGTGCCAGCAGCCCAGGGTTCTTTACAGAGAACTACGAGCAGTACTTC. It is translated as CASSPGFFTENYEQYF. The full variable domain, with the rest looked up from reference TRBV7-9 and TRBJ2-7, is DTGVSQNPRHKITKRGQNVTFRCDPISEHNRLYWYRQTLGQGPEFLTYFQNEAQLEKSRLLSDRFSAERPKGSFSTLEIQRTEQGDSAMYLCASSPGFFTENYEQYFGPGTRLTVT.

The genes are TRBV11-2 and TRBJ2-7; D possibly corresponds to TRBD1 (5 bases). CDR3 size: 14 residues. V was clipped by 0 bases and J by 2 bases, with 8 bases between them. From germline, CDR1 is SGHAT and CDR2 FQNNGV. CDR3 coding DNA: TGTGCCAGCAGCTTAGACGCAGGGACCTACGAGCAGTACTTC. Its translation: CASSLDAGTYEQYF.

In the case of this clone: The same CDR3 is also encoded by other DNA sequences in this sample. The J gene is TRBJ1-1, the V gene TRBV27, with unresolved D. The V gene lost 5 bases and the J gene lost 1 base, with 8 bases spanning the gap. The CDR3 is made up of 13 amino acids. Germline CDR1 is MNHEY and CDR2 is SMNVEV (reference sequence). Here the CDR3 reads CASSLTGNTEAFF. CDR3 nucleotide sequence: TGTGCCAGCAGTCTCACGGGGAACACTGAAGCTTTCTTT.

The chain couples TRBV19 to TRBJ1-1; no reliable D call. The germline V gene encodes CDR1 LNHDA and CDR2 SQIVND (reference sequence). The CDR3 covers 12 residues. Trimming shortened V by 0 bases and J by 10 bases, and 9 bases separated the two germline ends. The CDR3 region is CASSIEYIGAFF. The CDR3 nucleotides are TGTGCCAGTAGTATAGAGTACATCGGAGCTTTCTTT.

J is TRBJ2-2 and V is TRBV28; D remains unclear. This CDR3 contains 13 residues. Germline CDR1 is MDHEN and CDR2 is SYDVKM. V lost 5 bases to trimming and J lost 8 bases, with 12 bases between them. The DNA of the CDR3 is TGTGCCAGCAGTGCCCAATTTATGGGGGAGCTGTTTTTT. Its translation is CASSAQFMGELFF.

The chain combines TRBV25-1 with TRBJ2-4; D perhaps matches TRBD2 (6 bases). The V gene lost 5 bases and the J gene lost 1 base, with 12 bases spanning the gap. The CDR3 loop spans 15 amino acids. Per germline, CDR1 MGHDK and CDR2 SYGVNS. Written as DNA, the CDR3 is TGTGCCAGCAGTAGAGCGGCGGGGGCCAAAAACATTCAGTACTTC. Residues: CASSRAAGAKNIQYF.

The rearrangement links TRBV11-2 to TRBJ1-3; D ambiguous. There are 15 residues in the CDR3. The germline V gene has CDR1 SGHAT and CDR2 FQNNGV. V shed 1 base and J shed 0 bases, with 7 bases lying between them. The CDR3, as DNA: TGTGCCAGCAGCTTAGGTGTAAGCTCTGGAAACACCATATATTTT. It yields the protein CASSLGVSSGNTIYF.

CDR3 loop: CASSWGTSGSRDEQFF. In DNA form, the CDR3 reads TGTGCCAGCAGCTGGGGGACTAGCGGGAGTCGAGATGAGCAGTTCTTC. The chain links TRBV5-6 to TRBJ2-1; 14 bases align to TRBD2. This CDR3 comprises 16 residues. J gave up 8 bases and V 3 bases, and 7 bases lay outside the gene matches. Germline CDR1 SGHDT, CDR2 YYEEEE.

This clone showed up just once. The chain joins TRBV10-2 to TRBJ2-7; 9 bases match TRBD2. CDR1 and CDR2 (germline): WSHSY, SAAADI. This CDR3 region has 13 residues. V shed 4 bases, J shed 5 bases, and the junction held 3 bases outside the gene matches. CDR3 protein: CASSVSGSHEQYF. CDR3 coding DNA: TGCGCCAGCAGTGTTAGCGGGAGCCACGAGCAGTACTTC.